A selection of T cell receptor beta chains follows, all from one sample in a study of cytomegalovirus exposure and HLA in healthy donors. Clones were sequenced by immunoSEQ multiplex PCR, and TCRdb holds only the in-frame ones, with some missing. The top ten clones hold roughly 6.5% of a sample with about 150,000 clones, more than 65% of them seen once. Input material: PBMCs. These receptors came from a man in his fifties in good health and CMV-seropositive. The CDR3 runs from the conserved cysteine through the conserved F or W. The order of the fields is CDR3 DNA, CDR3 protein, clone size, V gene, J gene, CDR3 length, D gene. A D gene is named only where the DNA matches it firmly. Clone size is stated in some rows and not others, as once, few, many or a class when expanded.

TGTGCCAGTAGTACCCTAGACAGGACCTATGGCTACACCTTC	CASSTLDRTYGYTF	-	TRBV19	TRBJ1-2	14	-
TGTGCCAGCAGTGATGTGGACAGCTTCTATGGCTACACCTTC	CASSDVDSFYGYTF	once	TRBV2	TRBJ1-2	14	-
TGCGCCAGCAGCCTACAGGGGGACACTGAAGCTTTCTTT	CASSLQGDTEAFF	few	TRBV5-1	TRBJ1-1	13	TRBD1
TGTGCCAGCATTTCCGGGACATATAGCAATCAGCCCCAGCATTTT	CASISGTYSNQPQHF	-	TRBV6-1	TRBJ1-5	15	-
TGTGCCAGCAGATCCGGGACAGCAAATGAGCAGTTCTTC	CASRSGTANEQFF	once	TRBV6-5	TRBJ2-1	13	TRBD1
TGTGCCAGCAGCCCGGAGGGGACAGGGACACGGGGGGGCTACACCTTC	CASSPEGTGTRGGYTF	-	TRBV2	TRBJ1-2	16	TRBD1
TGTGCCAGCAGCTCCGGACTAGCGGGCTATCCAAGAATAGACACCGGGGAGCTGTTTTTT	CASSSGLAGYPRIDTGELFF	once	TRBV5-4	TRBJ2-2	20	TRBD2
TGTGCCAGCAGTTCACTACCGGGACATATCACAGATACGCAGTATTTT	CASSSLPGHITDTQYF	-	TRBV6-5	TRBJ2-3	16	-
TGTGCCAGCAGCCTGAGTGGGGGGGGCTACAATGAGCAGTTCTTC	CASSLSGGGYNEQFF	-	TRBV9	TRBJ2-1	15	TRBD2
TGTGCCAGCAGCCCCTTTGGGAGCGGGAGCTCCTACAATGAGCAGTTCTTC	CASSPFGSGSSYNEQFF	-	TRBV7-3	TRBJ2-1	17	TRBD2
TGTGCCAGCACCGCCAAGGGGGCTGGGGAGACCCAGTACTTC	CASTAKGAGETQYF	-	TRBV6-1	TRBJ2-5	14	TRBD1
TGTGCCAGCAGCTCTAGGGGGTCGGGACGCTTGAAGCAGTTCTTC	CASSSRGSGRLKQFF	-	TRBV7-9	TRBJ2-1	15	-
TGCGCCAGCAGCTTGGGTGCGGGCGCCTATGGCTACACCTTC	CASSLGAGAYGYTF	-	TRBV5-1	TRBJ1-2	14	-
TGTGCCAGCAGTGGAACCGACTATCCTAGGTACTTC	CASSGTDYPRYF	-	TRBV2	TRBJ2-5	12	-
TGTGCCAGCAGCTTAGGCCTTGGGGCGGGAAGCTCCTACAATGAGCAGTTCTTC	CASSLGLGAGSSYNEQFF	-	TRBV7-3	TRBJ2-1	18	-
TGTGCCAGCAGCCCTAGTCGCGGAGGAGATACGCAGTATTTT	CASSPSRGGDTQYF	-	TRBV9	TRBJ2-3	14	-
TGTGCCTGGACACCTTACGGCACTGAAGCTTTCTTT	CAWTPYGTEAFF	once	TRBV30	TRBJ1-1	12	-
TGTGCCAGCTCACTGGGCCAGGGAGGAGAGACCCAGTACTTC	CASSLGQGGETQYF	-	TRBV18	TRBJ2-5	14	-
TGTGCCAGCAGCCCGGGACTGCCGAACACTGAAGCTTTCTTT	CASSPGLPNTEAFF	-	TRBV11-2	TRBJ1-1	14	-
TGCGCCAGCAGCTTGACAGACGGGACTAACTATGGCTACACCTTC	CASSLTDGTNYGYTF	-	TRBV5-1	TRBJ1-2	15	-
TGTGCCAGCAGTTTCCGACAGGGACCCTACGAGCAGTTCTTC	CASSFRQGPYEQFF	once	TRBV2	TRBJ2-1	14	TRBD1
TGCGCCAGCAGCTCGACAGGGCACACGGGCTATGGCTACACCTTC	CASSSTGHTGYGYTF	-	TRBV5-1	TRBJ1-2	15	TRBD1
TGTGCCAGCAGTGACAATCTCTTATGGGGCTACACCTTC	CASSDNLLWGYTF	-	TRBV6-5	TRBJ1-2	13	-
TGCAGCGTTGAATCTCCAGGGGACGGAAACACCATATATTTT	CSVESPGDGNTIYF	-	TRBV29-1	TRBJ1-3	14	-
TGTGCCAGCAGTTCTCGAGAGGGCCAGCCCCAGCATTTT	CASSSREGQPQHF	-	TRBV27	TRBJ1-5	13	-
TGTGCCAGCTCCGGGTCCTTAGGGGACAATGAGCAGTTCTTC	CASSGSLGDNEQFF	-	TRBV18	TRBJ2-1	14	-
TGTGCCAGCAGCCAGACTTTACAATCTGCGAACACCGGGGAGCTGTTTTTT	CASSQTLQSANTGELFF	-	TRBV13	TRBJ2-2	17	-
TGTGCCAGCAGCTTTGGGCGGGGGAGCTCCTACAATGAGCAGTTCTTC	CASSFGRGSSYNEQFF	-	TRBV5-8	TRBJ2-1	16	TRBD2
TGTGCCAGCAGCGTTAGCGGGAGTCGGACCGGGGAGCTGTTTTTT	CASSVSGSRTGELFF	-	TRBV9	TRBJ2-2	15	TRBD2
TGTGCCAGCAGTTGGACACCGAGCTCCTACAATGAGCAGTTCTTC	CASSWTPSSYNEQFF	few	TRBV6-5	TRBJ2-1	15	-
TGTGCCAGTACGGGACAGGAGGGGTACGAGCAGTACTTC	CASTGQEGYEQYF	-	TRBV19	TRBJ2-7	13	TRBD1
TGTGCCAGCAAGTCAGGGGGAAGTTTTACTGAAGCTTTCTTT	CASKSGGSFTEAFF	-	TRBV6-1	TRBJ1-1	14	TRBD1
TGTGCCAGTACTGAACAGGGGTTAAGAATGTACTCTGGGGCCAACGTCCTGACTTTC	CASTEQGLRMYSGANVLTF	-	TRBV19	TRBJ2-6	19	TRBD1
TGTGCCATCAGTTTAAATAATGAGCAGTTCTTC	CAISLNNEQFF	-	TRBV10-3	TRBJ2-1	11	-
TGTGCCAGTAAGACAGGGTTGAACACTGAAGCTTTCTTT	CASKTGLNTEAFF	few	TRBV2	TRBJ1-1	13	TRBD1
TGTGCCAGCAGCGCGTACCGGGACAGATCCACCGGGGAGCTGTTTTTT	CASSAYRDRSTGELFF	-	TRBV5-8	TRBJ2-2	16	TRBD1
TGTGCCAGCAGTTCGGGACAGTATAATTCACCCCTCCACTTT	CASSSGQYNSPLHF	-	TRBV6-5	TRBJ1-6	14	TRBD1
-	CASSVASGTGEFF	-	TRBV9	TRBJ2-1	13	-
TGTGCCAGCAGTCCTCGCTTAGACACCGGGGAGCTGTTTTTT	CASSPRLDTGELFF	-	TRBV6-4	TRBJ2-2	14	-
TGTGCCAGCAGGGGGACAGGGGGCCTCGAGCAGTACTTC	CASRGTGGLEQYF	-	TRBV2	TRBJ2-7	13	TRBD1
TGTGCCAGCAGTCCGGCCAGGCCCTCCTACAATGAGCAGTTCTTC	CASSPARPSYNEQFF	once	TRBV11-2	TRBJ2-1	15	-
TGTGCCAGTAGTATAGAACTAGCGGGAGGTAATGAGCAGTTCTTC	CASSIELAGGNEQFF	-	TRBV19	TRBJ2-1	15	TRBD2